This T cell receptor beta chain comes out of a study of PD-1 blockade in classical Hodgkin lymphoma. Study findings and constraints: Diversity in CD4+ TCRs, unlike that measured in CD8+ TCRs, had risen significantly by C4D1. Reports indicated that newly diagnosed patients had lower baseline TCR diversity than healthy donors did.

With respect to this clone: Antigen unknown.

TCRdb keeps only in-frame clones here, not all; method: immunoSEQ multiplex PCR. The table shows about 32,000 clones, with around 82% occurring only once. Specified time point: cycle 4 day 1 (C4D1), after more than five weeks of nivolumab. With no exception, relapse followed autologous stem cell transplantation in all patients, and brentuximab vedotin exposure varied. This CDR3 comprises 15 residues. The V end lost 4 bases, the J end lost 1 base, and 13 bases lay between the germline ends. The germline V gene encodes CDR1 SGHNT and CDR2 YYREEE (reference sequence). The chain couples TRBV5-4 to TRBJ2-3, with D hard to call. The sample consisted of peripheral blood mononuclear cells (PBMCs), taken before the fourth cycle of nivolumab. This sequence was found in a human donor with classical Hodgkin lymphoma. CDR3 sequence (DNA): TGTGCCAGCAGCAGGGAATCCGGACGCACAGATACGCAGTATTTT. It codes for CASSRESGRTDTQYF.